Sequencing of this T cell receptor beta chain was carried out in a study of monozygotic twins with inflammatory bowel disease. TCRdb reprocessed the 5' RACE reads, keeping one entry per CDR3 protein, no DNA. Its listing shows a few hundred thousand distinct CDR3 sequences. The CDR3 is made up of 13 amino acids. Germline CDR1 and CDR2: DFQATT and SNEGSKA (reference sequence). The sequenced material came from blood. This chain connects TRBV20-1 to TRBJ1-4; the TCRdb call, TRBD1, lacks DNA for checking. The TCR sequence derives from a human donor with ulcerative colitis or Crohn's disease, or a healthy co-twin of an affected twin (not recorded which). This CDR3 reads CSARTGLNEKLFF.